This T cell receptor beta chain was sequenced for a study of CD8 T cells in Susac syndrome. Reverse transcription used about 0.5 to 1 ug RNA and random hexamers. Coverage of TCR beta CDR3 amplification by immunoSEQ multiplex PCR extended to 54 Vbeta and 13 Jbeta. Each CDR3 protein gets one entry after TCRdb re-called the immunoSEQ multiplex PCR reads with MiXCR. This sample has about 160,000 distinct CDR3 sequences; 90% to 95% occur once, and the top ten carry just over 0.13%. Points from the study as a whole: The study's TCR sequencing and HLA analysis drew on a certain number of individuals. That number was acknowledged as relatively small.

V was trimmed by 0 bases and J by 4 bases, leaving 14 bases between them. This CDR3 is built from 15 residues. Germline-derived CDR1 and CDR2 are SGHRS and YFSETQ. Concerning this clonotype: The target antigen is unknown.

Purification of the CD8+ and CD4+ T cells relied on negative isolation, and TEMRA cells underwent FACS enrichment. This TCR derives from a human donor in good health. Sequencing input: CD4+ T cells from PBMCs. The V call is TRBV5-1, the J call TRBJ2-7; perhaps TRBD1 as D (6 bases). CDR3 coding DNA: TGCGCCAGCAGCTTGGGCGTTGGGACACTGTACGAGCAGTACTTC. This sequence encodes CASSLGVGTLYEQYF.